Listed below are T cell receptor beta chains from one sample, sequenced in a study of regulatory T cells in long-lasting Graves disease. MiXCR, run by TCRdb on the multiplex PCR reads, gives a single entry per CDR3 protein. Among approximately 390,000 distinct CDR3 sequences listed, under 20% were seen once. Another study also made use of these data, one on T cells in Graves' hyperthyroidism and ophthalmopathy.

The material sequenced was peripheral blood mononuclear cells (PBMCs), taken at new diagnosis, from a patient treated with antithyroid drugs. The receptor source for this set is a woman aged 18-29 years with Graves disease. Each CDR3 is given without its conserved first and last residue.

CDR3: ASSQEPYTDTQY
V: TRBV4-2

CDR3: ASSAGTSGRAGTDTQY
V: TRBV7-3

CDR3: ATSATSGVNNEQF
V: TRBV24-1

CDR3: ASSRLGSYEQY
V: TRBV4-1

CDR3: ASNPGGSNEQF
V: TRBV9

CDR3: ASSVTSGSYEQY
V: TRBV7-8

CDR3: ASSQIADTQY
V: TRBV3-1

CDR3: ATSSTTGNGELF
V: TRBV15

CDR3: ASSLTSGKNEQF
V: TRBV12-3/TRBV12-4

CDR3: ASSLGLAVGETQY
V: TRBV7-8

CDR3: ASSSGTSGDTDTQY
V: TRBV28

CDR3: ASGGLAGGANEQF
V: TRBV19

CDR3: ASINGGSTEAF
V: TRBV6-1

CDR3: ASSRDRDGEQY
V: TRBV9

CDR3: ASSYDRVRLGTQY
V: TRBV12-3/TRBV12-4

CDR3: ASSLDEEKTQY
V: TRBV7-9

CDR3: SATGLAGYSTDTQY
V: TRBV20-1

CDR3: ASGLQGTNPDTQY
V: TRBV12-5

CDR3: ASRPGGLAGDVEQF
V: TRBV28

CDR3: ASTKAGGVEKLF
V: TRBV7-6

CDR3: ASSSPGQRNSPLH
V: TRBV11-2

CDR3: ASSESPGGTEAF
V: TRBV10-2

CDR3: ASTYKNTGELF
V: TRBV6-1

CDR3: ASSLEGGEQF
V: TRBV7-3

CDR3: SVEDAGVSQY
V: TRBV29-1

CDR3: ASTQQTGYYEQY
V: TRBV5-5

CDR3: ASSRIQSSGGPSFPDTQY
V: TRBV5-6

CDR3: SASRDVGELF
V: TRBV20-1

CDR3: SVGGGGYT
V: TRBV20-1

CDR3: AISDQGVVGHT
V: TRBV10-3

CDR3: SVAGLGRAYEQY
V: TRBV29-1

CDR3: ATSRDPRPEKAF
V: TRBV15

CDR3: ASSLQGQGLEGYT
V: TRBV5-1

CDR3: ASSFGTGETQY
V: TRBV7-9

CDR3: ASRSGLWETQY
V: TRBV28

CDR3: ASSSHFGTESYEQY
V: TRBV7-9

CDR3: SASRGNYEQY
V: TRBV20-1

CDR3: ASSPTGRVGDYGYT
V: TRBV12-3/TRBV12-4

CDR3: ASSPSGTGASADTQY
V: TRBV5-1

CDR3: ASSSQDRMGEQY
V: TRBV28

CDR3: ASSPRGSGRHQPQH
V: TRBV12-3/TRBV12-4

CDR3: ASSPDGGNEAF
V: TRBV3-1

CDR3: ASLAPLH
V: TRBV6-1

CDR3: ASSSGQPTGELF
V: TRBV5-1

CDR3: ASQTSGGITDTQY
V: TRBV6-2/TRBV6-3